This TCR beta chain was observed in a study of T cell responses to AZD1222 COVID-19 vaccine. The study, taken as a whole, reports: Spike was spanned by vaccine-associated CD4 TCRs, with dominance at 160-218 and 743-854. Reports indicate that nearly half of spike-specific TCRs are directed at unmutated variant regions. Most donors were white British and more were female, and clonal diversity was possibly underestimated.

TCRdb keeps only in-frame clones here, not all; method: immunoSEQ multiplex PCR. This sample yields roughly 140,000 clones, of which about nine tenths are seen a single time; over 12% belongs to the top ten. A note on this clone: The antigen remains undetermined.

The material was peripheral blood, obtained on day 0 of AZD1222 vaccination. This TCR was recovered from an adult in good health.

CDR3 sequence reads: CSVDHNWAAENNEQFF. In DNA form, the CDR3 reads TGCAGCGTTGATCACAATTGGGCGGCCGAAAACAATGAGCAGTTCTTC. The rearrangement links TRBV29-1 to TRBJ2-1, with D hard to call. The V and J ends lost 3 bases and 5 bases respectively, with 20 bases between them. Germline values: CDR1 SQVTM, CDR2 ANQGSEA. The CDR3 length is 16 residues.